These 15 T cell receptor beta chains came from one sample sequenced in a study of regulatory T cells in long-lasting Graves disease. Assembly of TCR beta libraries relied on iRepertoire HTBI primers together with Arm-PCR of CDR3 regions. TCRdb reprocessed the multiplex PCR reads via MiXCR and lists one record per CDR3 protein. The sample contains 350,000 to 450,000 distinct CDR3 sequences, about 16% of which appear only once. Time point of the sample: newly diagnosed GD, antithyroid drugs for less than 3 months. Scientists built the TCR library using RNA that was extracted from PBMCs. The same sample was also used in a study of T cells in Graves' hyperthyroidism and ophthalmopathy.

The source was peripheral blood mononuclear cells (PBMCs), collected at new diagnosis, from a patient treated with antithyroid drugs. Receptors originate from a woman younger than 45 with Graves disease.

CDR3 sequence: CASSVLISSYNSPLHF. CDR3 coding DNA: TGTGCCAGCAGCGTACTAATCAGCTCCTATAATTCACCCCTCCACTTT. The chain recombines TRBV7-2 with TRBJ1-6; unclear D gene. Trimming cost V 5 bases and J 0 bases, with 11 bases left between them. This CDR3 has 16 amino acids. Per the germline V gene, CDR1 is SGHTA and CDR2 is FQGNSA.

This rearrangement joins TRBV13 to TRBJ2-3; D gene unclear. Trimming pared 3 bases from V and 1 base from J, leaving 8 bases between. Germline assignment: CDR1 PRHDT and CDR2 FYEKMQ (reference sequence). This CDR3 comprises 14 residues. Here the CDR3 reads CASSFPGRTDTQYF. The CDR3 bases are TGTGCCAGCAGCTTTCCAGGTCGCACAGATACGCAGTATTTT.

This clonotype was recorded many times. V gene TRBV6-2 or TRBV6-3 combines with J gene TRBJ1-2; D unresolved. The CDR3 sequence is 13 residues long. Germline lookup yields CDR1 MNHEY and CDR2 SVGEGT. The V and J ends lost 6 bases and 4 bases respectively, with 12 bases between them. The CDR3 region is CASSLGLAYGYTF. As DNA, the CDR3 is TGTGCCAGCAGCCTAGGACTGGCCTATGGCTACACCTTC.

This clonotype was counted many times. V and J are TRBV7-8 and TRBJ1-1, with 8 bases fitting TRBD1. Germline values: CDR1 SGHVS, CDR2 FQNEAQ. The CDR3 runs 15 residues. The V and J ends lost 5 bases and 0 bases, in that order; junction bases with no gene match: 5. The CDR3 region has the DNA TGTGCCAGCAGCCCGAGGGACAGGATGAACACTGAAGCTTTCTTT. As protein: CASSPRDRMNTEAFF.

This clonotype appeared a few times. J is TRBJ2-1 and V is TRBV7-9, with TRBD2 identical over 7 bases. The J segment lost 3 bases and the V segment lost 2 bases, leaving 10 bases of the junction unmatched. There are 17 residues in the CDR3. Looked up from germline, CDR1 is SEHNR and CDR2 is FQNEAQ (reference sequence). CDR3 DNA sequence: TGTGCCAGCAGCTTACTACGGGCAGCGGGGAACTACAATGAGCAGTTCTTC. This codes for CASSLLRAAGNYNEQFF.

In its sample, this clonotype was seen many times. V and J are TRBV12-3 or TRBV12-4 and TRBJ2-2, with 12 bases that match TRBD2. J gave up 5 bases and V 0 bases, and 7 bases lay outside the gene matches. The CDR3 is 18 residues long. The CDR3 bases are TGTGCCAGCAGTTTAGCGATCCTAGCGGGAGGGCGAACCGGGGAGCTGTTTTTT. This encodes CASSLAILAGGRTGELFF.

There are a few counts of this clonotype. This chain links TRBV15 with TRBJ2-2; D is perhaps TRBD1 (6 bases). The germline V and J ends were trimmed by 2 bases and 3 bases, with 16 bases remaining between them. This CDR3 has 17 residues. The germline CDR1 and CDR2 sequences are LNHNV and YYDKDF (reference sequence). The CDR3 loop is CATSRTTGISDTGELFF. CDR3 coding DNA: TGTGCCACCAGCAGAACCACAGGGATTTCGGACACCGGGGAGCTGTTTTTT.

Many counts were recorded for this clonotype. The CDR3 here is CASRSWAGQGNQPQHF. CDR3 coding DNA: TGTGCCAGCAGATCTTGGGCGGGGCAGGGCAATCAGCCCCAGCATTTT. This chain links TRBV28 with TRBJ1-5; D perhaps matches TRBD1 (5 bases). Germline assignment: CDR1 MDHEN and CDR2 SYDVKM. V gave up 6 bases and J gave up 2 bases, with 17 bases separating them. The CDR3 loop spans 16 amino acids. Full variable domain (rest looked up from reference TRBV28 and TRBJ1-5): DVKVTQSSRYLVKRTGEKVFLECVQDMDHENMFWYRQDPGLGLRLIYFSYDVKMKEKGDIPEGYSVSREKKERFSLILESASTNQTSMYLCASRSWAGQGNQPQHFGDGTRLSIL.

This clonotype was detected ten times or more. The chain is built from TRBV7-3 and TRBJ2-7, with D possibly being TRBD2 (5 bases). The CDR3 sequence is 15 residues long. Germline-derived CDR1 and CDR2 are SGHTA and FQGTGA. V gave up 5 bases and J gave up 7 bases, with 21 bases separating them. CDR3 sequence: CASSPHQSGSWEQYF. For the CDR3, the DNA is TGTGCCAGCAGCCCACACCAAAGCGGTTCGTGGGAGCAGTACTTC.

This clonotype showed up just a few times. The rearrangement uses TRBV20-1 and TRBJ1-1; D remains ambiguous. Germline CDR1 and CDR2: DFQATT and SNEGSKA (reference sequence). The CDR3 is made up of 12 amino acids. The ends were cut back, 6 bases at V and 6 bases at J, with 14 bases in the middle. CDR3 protein: CSASWGGAEAFF. CDR3 nucleotide sequence: TGCAGTGCCTCGTGGGGAGGAGCTGAAGCTTTCTTT.

This clonotype was detected only a few times. V is TRBV3-1 and J is TRBJ2-7; tentatively, D is TRBD1 (6 bases). V dropped 1 base and J dropped 4 bases, with 11 bases sitting between them. This CDR3 has 14 amino acids. The germline gives CDR1 LGHDT, CDR2 YNNKEL (reference sequence). CDR3 nucleotide sequence: TGTGCCAGCAGCCAAGCCCTGGGGGCTTACGAGCAGTACTTC. This translates into CASSQALGAYEQYF.

This clonotype has at least ten counts. This chain uses TRBV11-2 with TRBJ2-1, with 7 nucleotides matching TRBD2. Germline V gene data show CDR1 as SGHAT and CDR2 as FQNNGV. J was trimmed by 3 bases and V by 0 bases; bases with no gene match: 2. The CDR3 runs 15 residues. The CDR3 bases are TGTGCCAGCAGCTTAGATGCTAGCGGCTACAATGAGCAGTTCTTC. It specifies CASSLDASGYNEQFF.

This chain links TRBV24-1 with TRBJ1-2; no reliable D call. V gave up 2 bases and J gave up 1 base, with 7 bases separating them. The CDR3 runs to 14 residues. The germline gives CDR1 KGHDR, CDR2 SFDVKD. CDR3 DNA sequence: TGTGCCACCAGTGATTCTGTGAATAACTATGGCTACACCTTC. Its translation: CATSDSVNNYGYTF.

With regard to this clonotype: This may be a read error, as it is one base from a much larger clone. The chain uses TRBV5-1 and TRBJ2-5; D might be TRBD2 (6 bases). This CDR3 is built from 15 residues. CDR1 and CDR2 (germline): SGHRS, YFSETQ. The DNA of the CDR3 is TGTGCCAGCAGCGAGTGGGAGGTGTCGGCAGAGACCCAGTACTTC. Encoded protein: CASSEWEVSAETQYF.

The sample holds many counts of this clonotype. The chain combines TRBV7-3 with TRBJ2-3; 9 bases align to TRBD2. V gave up 5 bases and J gave up 1 base; unmatched junction bases: 4. The germline gives CDR1 SGHTA, CDR2 FQGTGA. The CDR3 is made up of 15 amino acids. The CDR3 sequence is CASSPSGMGTDTQYF. The CDR3 DNA sequence: TGTGCCAGCAGCCCTAGCGGGATGGGCACAGATACGCAGTATTTT.